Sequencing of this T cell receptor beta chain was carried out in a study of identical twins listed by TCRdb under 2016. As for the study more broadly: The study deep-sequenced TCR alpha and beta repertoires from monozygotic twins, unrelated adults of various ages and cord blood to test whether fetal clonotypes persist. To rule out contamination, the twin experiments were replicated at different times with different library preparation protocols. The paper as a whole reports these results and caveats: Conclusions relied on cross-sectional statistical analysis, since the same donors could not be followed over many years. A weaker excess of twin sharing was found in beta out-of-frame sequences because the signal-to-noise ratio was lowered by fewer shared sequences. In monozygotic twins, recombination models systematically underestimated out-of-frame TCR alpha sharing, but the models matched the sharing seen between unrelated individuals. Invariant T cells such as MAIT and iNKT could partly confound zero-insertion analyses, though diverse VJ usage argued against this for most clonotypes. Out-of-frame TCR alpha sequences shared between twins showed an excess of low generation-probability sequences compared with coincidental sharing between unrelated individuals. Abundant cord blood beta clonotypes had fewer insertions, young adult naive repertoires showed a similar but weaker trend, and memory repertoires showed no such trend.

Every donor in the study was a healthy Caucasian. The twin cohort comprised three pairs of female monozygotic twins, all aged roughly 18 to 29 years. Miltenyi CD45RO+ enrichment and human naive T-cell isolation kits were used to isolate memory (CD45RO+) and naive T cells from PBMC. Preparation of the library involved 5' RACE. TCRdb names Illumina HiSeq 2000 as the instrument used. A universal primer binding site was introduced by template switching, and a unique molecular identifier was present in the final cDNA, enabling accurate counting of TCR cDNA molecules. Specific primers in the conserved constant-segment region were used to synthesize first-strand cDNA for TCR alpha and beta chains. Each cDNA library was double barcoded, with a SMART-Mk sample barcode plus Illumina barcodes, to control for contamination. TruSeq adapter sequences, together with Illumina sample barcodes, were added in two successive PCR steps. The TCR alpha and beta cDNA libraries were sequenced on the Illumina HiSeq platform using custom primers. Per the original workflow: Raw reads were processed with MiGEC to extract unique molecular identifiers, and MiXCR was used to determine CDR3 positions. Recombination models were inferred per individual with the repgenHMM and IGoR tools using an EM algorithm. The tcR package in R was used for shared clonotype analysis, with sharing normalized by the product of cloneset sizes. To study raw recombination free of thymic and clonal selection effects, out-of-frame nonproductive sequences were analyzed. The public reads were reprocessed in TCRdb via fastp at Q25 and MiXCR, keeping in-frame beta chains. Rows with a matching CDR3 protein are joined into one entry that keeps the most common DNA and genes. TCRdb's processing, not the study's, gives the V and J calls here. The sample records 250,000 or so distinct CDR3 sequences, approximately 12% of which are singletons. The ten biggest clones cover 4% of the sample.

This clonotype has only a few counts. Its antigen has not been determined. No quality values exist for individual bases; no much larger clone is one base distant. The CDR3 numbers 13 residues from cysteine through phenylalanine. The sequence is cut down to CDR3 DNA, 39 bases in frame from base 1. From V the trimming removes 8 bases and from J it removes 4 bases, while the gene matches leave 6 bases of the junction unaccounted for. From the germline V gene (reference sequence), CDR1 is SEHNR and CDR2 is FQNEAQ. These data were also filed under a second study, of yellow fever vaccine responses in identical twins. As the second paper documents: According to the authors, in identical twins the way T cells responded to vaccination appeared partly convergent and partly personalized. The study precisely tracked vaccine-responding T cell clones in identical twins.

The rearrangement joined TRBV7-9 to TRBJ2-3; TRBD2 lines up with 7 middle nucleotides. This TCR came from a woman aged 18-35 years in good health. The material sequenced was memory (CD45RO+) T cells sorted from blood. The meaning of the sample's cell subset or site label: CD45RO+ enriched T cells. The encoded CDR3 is CASVLANADTQYF. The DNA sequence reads TGTGCCAGCGTACTAGCGAACGCAGATACGCAGTATTTT.